These 25 T cell receptor beta chains were all obtained from the same sample, sequenced in a study of T cells in Graves' hyperthyroidism and ophthalmopathy. Amplification of TCR beta CDR3 regions was performed using RNA transcripts as template. HTBI primers drove first-round RT-PCR of the TCR CDR3. MiXCR, run by TCRdb on the multiplex PCR reads, gives a single entry per CDR3 protein. The table includes roughly 260,000 distinct CDR3 sequences, more than 12% detected once. What was sequenced was blood. The receptor set was obtained from a woman between 35 and 50 years old with Graves' hyperthyroidism that later progressed to Graves' ophthalmopathy.

This clonotype was picked up many times. V is TRBV9 and J is TRBJ1-2, with a weak D call TRBD1 (5 bases). This CDR3 is 15 amino acids long. CDR1 and CDR2 (germline): SGDLS, YYNGEE. V was clipped by 0 bases and J by 2 bases, with 11 bases between them. The CDR3, as DNA: TGTGCCAGCAGCGTAGGCCCACAGGCAAACTATGGCTACACCTTC. It encodes CASSVGPQANYGYTF.

This clonotype was observed a handful of times. V and J are TRBV19 and TRBJ2-1; 12 nucleotides align to TRBD2. Germline CDR1 LNHDA, CDR2 SQIVND (reference sequence). This CDR3 contains 16 residues. With V trimmed by 8 bases and J by 9 bases, 14 bases remained unmatched. The CDR3 loop is CASSFWASGRAVEQFF. The CDR3 region has the DNA TGTGCCAGTTCATTTTGGGCTAGCGGGAGGGCCGTTGAGCAGTTCTTC.

This clonotype was recorded at least ten times. This chain uses TRBV27 with TRBJ1-2; tentatively, D is TRBD1 (5 bases). Germline lookup yields CDR1 MNHEY and CDR2 SMNVEV (reference sequence). The CDR3 is 13 amino acids. V was trimmed by 2 bases and J by 6 bases, leaving 10 bases between them. The CDR3 spells CASSLGGSDGYTF. CDR3 nucleotides: TGTGCCAGCAGTTTAGGGGGGTCCGATGGCTACACCTTC.

The table lists this clonotype with many counts. This sequence joins TRBV12-3 or TRBV12-4 and TRBJ2-1; possibly TRBD1 for D (5 bases). The V gene lost 7 bases and the J gene lost 0 bases, with 13 bases spanning the gap. This CDR3 has 15 residues. CDR3 region: CASTLGASSYNEQFF. In DNA form, the CDR3 reads TGTGCCAGCACCCTAGGGGCTTCCTCCTACAATGAGCAGTTCTTC.

Ten or more counts support this clonotype. The gene calls are TRBV6-5 and TRBJ1-1, with TRBD1 as a possible D gene (6 bases). The CDR3 has 14 amino acids. CDR1 is MNHEY and CDR2 is SVGAGI in the germline V gene. Trimming cost V 5 bases and J 4 bases, with 14 bases left between them. The CDR3 here is CASSRSGTSTEAFF. The CDR3 nucleotides are TGTGCCAGCAGTCGTTCCGGGACAAGCACTGAAGCTTTCTTT.

This clonotype was recorded at least ten times. This chain joins TRBV11-1 and TRBJ2-7, with D unclear. Germline loops: CDR1 SGHAT, CDR2 FQDESV (reference sequence). The CDR3 has 14 residues. Trimming pared 1 base from V and 2 bases from J, leaving 9 bases between. The CDR3 spells CASSLEVQTYEQYF. The CDR3 DNA reads TGTGCCAGCAGCTTAGAGGTACAGACCTACGAGCAGTACTTC.

The V gene is TRBV10-3, the J gene TRBJ2-3, with a possible D match to TRBD1 (7 bases). This CDR3 region has 13 residues. In germline, CDR1 is ENHRY, CDR2 SYGVKD. The V gene lost 4 bases and the J gene lost 6 bases, with 11 bases spanning the gap. DNA of the CDR3: TGTGCCATCAGTGTCCCAGGGGGGGATACGCAGTATTTT. It encodes CAISVPGGDTQYF.

Remarks on this clonotype: It may be a read error: a sequence one base away is much more abundant. The V call is TRBV7-9, the J call TRBJ2-2, with 13 bases matching TRBD2. This CDR3 contains 16 residues. Germline CDR1 SEHNR, CDR2 FQNEAQ (reference sequence). The CDR3 DNA sequence: TGTGCCAGCCCCGGGACTAGCGGGACAAACACCGGGGACCTGTTTTTT. Translation gives CASPGTSGTNTGDLFF. The complete variable domain, with remaining parts taken from reference TRBV7-9 and TRBJ2-2, reads DTGVSQNPRHKITKRGQNVTFRCDPISEHNRLYWYRQTLGQGPEFLTYFQNEAQLEKSRLLSDRFSAERPKGSFSTLEIQRTEQGDSAMYLCASPGTSGTNTGDLFFGEGSRLTVL.

This clonotype was counted at least ten times. The genes are TRBV29-1 and TRBJ1-1; the D is unclear. V was trimmed by 5 bases and J by 3 bases, leaving 10 bases between them. CDR1 is SQVTM, CDR2 ANQGSEA, per germline. This CDR3 is built from 12 residues. DNA of the CDR3: TGCAGCGTTACCCCTTCGGACACTGAAGCTTTCTTT. It is translated as CSVTPSDTEAFF.

In this sample, this clonotype turned up many times. This chain uses TRBV18 with TRBJ1-6; no clear D gene. Looked up from germline, CDR1 is KGHSH and CDR2 is LQKENI. The CDR3 has 13 amino acids. Trimming stripped 3 bases from V and 10 bases from J, with 10 bases between. Here the CDR3 DNA reads TGTGCCAGCTCACCGCACAGAAGGTCACCCCTCCACTTT. It yields the protein CASSPHRRSPLHF.

This clonotype was counted ten times or more. The V gene is TRBV3-1, the J gene TRBJ2-7, with D possibly being TRBD1 (5 bases). The CDR3 is 17 amino acids. Germline assignment: CDR1 LGHDT and CDR2 YNNKEL (reference sequence). V was clipped by 0 bases and J by 0 bases, with 15 bases between them. CDR3 coding DNA: TGTGCCAGCAGCCAAGAGAGGCAGGGTAAAAGCTCCTACGAGCAGTACTTC. Its protein is CASSQERQGKSSYEQYF.

This clonotype was recorded at least ten times. The gene calls are TRBV20-1 and TRBJ2-2; D ambiguous. Per the germline V gene, CDR1 is DFQATT and CDR2 is SNEGSKA (reference sequence). This CDR3 is built from 11 residues. Trimming stripped 3 bases from V and 7 bases from J, with 6 bases between. The CDR3 region is CSASYYGELFF. CDR3 bases: TGCAGTGCTAGTTACTACGGGGAGCTGTTTTTT.

V usage is TRBV6-1 and J usage is TRBJ2-1, with D perhaps given as TRBD1 or TRBD2 (7 bases each). Trimming removed 7 bases at V and 8 bases at J, with 18 bases between. Germline-derived CDR1 and CDR2 are MNHNS and SASEGT. CDR3 length: 14 amino acids. The CDR3 sequence is CASKSGGVGDEQFF. The CDR3 DNA reads TGTGCCAGCAAGTCAGGGGGGGTAGGCGATGAGCAGTTCTTC.

The J gene is TRBJ2-1, the V gene TRBV28; 14 bases match TRBD2. The CDR3 has 15 residues. The junction had 6 bases not matched to a gene; V was cut back by 6 bases and J by 8 bases. In germline, CDR1 is MDHEN, CDR2 SYDVKM. CDR3 nucleotides: TGTGCCAGCAGAGGACTAGCGGGAGGTGGGTATGAGCAGTTCTTC. Its translation is CASRGLAGGGYEQFF.

This clonotype was observed a few times. This rearrangement joins TRBV2 to TRBJ1-2; no reliable D call. Germline lookup yields CDR1 SNHLY and CDR2 FYNNEI. The CDR3 covers 13 residues. The ends were cut back, 4 bases at V and 7 bases at J, with 13 bases in the middle. DNA for the CDR3: TGTGCCAGCAGTGTAAGGCCCGAGTCTGGCTACACCTTC. Translated: CASSVRPESGYTF.

This chain joins TRBV29-1 and TRBJ2-1; no reliable D call. Germline CDR1 and CDR2: SQVTM and ANQGSEA. CDR3 length: 11 amino acids. The germline V and J ends were trimmed by 5 bases and 7 bases, with 9 bases remaining between them. The CDR3 is CSVWVINEQFF. CDR3 coding DNA: TGCAGCGTTTGGGTTATTAATGAGCAGTTCTTC.

In this sample, this clonotype turned up a few times. The genes are TRBV20-1 and TRBJ2-7; 7 bases are shared with TRBD2. Per germline, CDR1 DFQATT and CDR2 SNEGSKA (reference sequence). V was pared by 2 bases and J by 6 bases, with 19 bases of the junction left unmatched. CDR3 length equals 17 residues. CDR3 coding DNA: TGCAGTGCTAGACAGGGAAGTAGGCGGGAGATTATGGTCGAGCAGTACTTC. Translated: CSARQGSRREIMVEQYF.

V gene TRBV3-1 combines with J gene TRBJ2-1; 11 nucleotides agree with TRBD2. Germline-derived CDR1 and CDR2 are LGHDT and YNNKEL (reference sequence). V dropped 6 bases and J dropped 2; count of bases not matched to a gene: 6. This CDR3 is 16 amino acids long. The CDR3 region has the DNA TGTGCCAGCAGTGAAAATAGCGGGAGGGCCTACAATGAGCAGTTCTTC. Protein: CASSENSGRAYNEQFF.

This clonotype was seen at least ten times. J is TRBJ2-3 and V is TRBV12-3 or TRBV12-4; D may match TRBD1 or TRBD2 (5 bases each). V lost 5 bases to trimming and J lost 2 bases, with 11 bases between them. This CDR3 spans 14 amino acids. The CDR3 DNA sequence: TGTGCCAGCAGTGGGGACCGATACACAGATACGCAGTATTTT. This translates into CASSGDRYTDTQYF.

Comments on this clonotype: At one end the junction does not follow the germline gene, possibly because of a read error. The chain carries TRBV19 and TRBJ1-6, with D perhaps TRBD1 (6 bases). The CDR3 has 14 residues. Germline CDR1 LNHDA, CDR2 SQIVND (reference sequence). The DNA of the CDR3 is TGTGCCTGTAGTATGGACAGCGAAAATTCACCCCTCCACTTT. Protein product: CACSMDSENSPLHF.

This clonotype was observed a handful of times. V and J are TRBV20-1 and TRBJ2-7; TRBD2 is a possible D gene (5 bases). Trimming left V 3 bases short and J 6 bases short, with 15 bases between. CDR3 length: 13 residues. Germline V CDR1 and CDR2: DFQATT, SNEGSKA (reference sequence). The chain's CDR3 is CSASSSASSEQYF. As DNA, the CDR3 is TGCAGTGCTAGTTCGTCGGCTAGCTCCGAGCAGTACTTC.

This clonotype was seen at least ten times. The V call is TRBV28, the J call TRBJ1-5; D ambiguous. Per germline, CDR1 MDHEN and CDR2 SYDVKM. This CDR3 is built from 14 residues. Trimming took off 6 bases at V and 4 bases at J, with 13 bases between the two ends. CDR3 sequence (DNA): TGTGCCAGCAGGGGAAGGAACTTAAATCAGCCCCAGCATTTT. Translation: CASRGRNLNQPQHF.

This clonotype was picked up many times. The chain employs TRBV2 and TRBJ2-4, with TRBD1 identical over 9 bases. V lost 2 bases, J lost 10 bases, and 12 bases stayed unmatched. The CDR3 totals 16 residues. Germline loops: CDR1 SNHLY, CDR2 FYNNEI. The CDR3 loop reads CASSEFRDRDGTIQYF. CDR3 in DNA: TGTGCCAGCAGTGAATTCCGGGACAGGGATGGAACTATTCAGTACTTC.

CDR3 DNA sequence: TGTGCCAGCTATACGGCCGGTCTAAACGAGCAGTTCTTC. Protein product: CASYTAGLNEQFF. The rearrangement uses TRBV6-1 and TRBJ2-1; D unresolved. The germline V gene has CDR1 MNHNS and CDR2 SASEGT. V was cut by 8 bases and J by 10 bases, with 18 bases left in between. The CDR3 runs to 13 residues.

This rearrangement joins TRBV5-5 to TRBJ1-6; D is unresolved. The V gene lost 3 bases and the J gene lost 6 bases, with 13 bases spanning the gap. From germline, CDR1 is SGHKS and CDR2 YYEKEE (reference sequence). This CDR3 is built from 15 residues. CDR3 in amino acids: CASSWVAGGNSPLHF. CDR3 nucleotides: TGTGCCAGCAGCTGGGTAGCGGGTGGTAATTCACCCCTCCACTTT.